This TCR beta chain was identified in a study of cytomegalovirus exposure and HLA in healthy donors. Study findings and constraints: Likely technical artifact: a cluster of highly shared sequence variants.

The germline gives CDR1 SGHTA, CDR2 FQGNSA. The CDR3 runs to 14 residues. J lost 12 bases, V lost 1 base, and 2 bases had no gene match. Researchers ran the PCR with 60 Vbeta and 13 Jbeta primers. Repertoires were generated with immunoSEQ multiplex PCR, while TCRdb's copy carries only in-frame clones and drops some. The table includes 100,000 to 150,000 clones, 70% to 85% detected once. On this clone itself: Its antigen is unknown.

Sequenced input: PBMCs. The rearrangement links TRBV7-2 to TRBJ2-1; 14 nucleotides agree with TRBD2. The TCR sequence derives from a female donor in good health and CMV-seronegative. CDR3 region: CASSLETSGRAQFF. The CDR3 region has the DNA TGTGCCAGCAGCTTAGAGACTAGCGGGAGGGCGCAGTTCTTC.